This TCR beta chain was captured by sequencing in a study of T cells in Graves' hyperthyroidism and ophthalmopathy. In the study overall: Prior to any treatment, at the point of initial diagnosis, peripheral blood was collected.

Amplification targeted TCR beta CDR3 regions from RNA transcripts. The study used the HTBI primer set for a first-round RT-PCR of the TCR CDR3. TCRdb re-analysed the multiplex PCR reads in MiXCR, keeping a single row per CDR3 protein. The table includes approximately 870,000 distinct CDR3 sequences, around 38% detected once. CDR3 length equals 15 residues. V lost 2 bases and J lost 7, with 17 bases in between. The germline CDR1 and CDR2 sequences are MGHRA and YSYEKL. Hyperthyroidism had been newly diagnosed in patients aged 18 to 65, and its duration was under 2 months. Exclusions: uncontrolled infection, other autoimmune disease, pregnancy, lactation.

Sequenced sample: blood. The clonotype originates from a man between 18 and 29 years old with Graves' hyperthyroidism. The V call is TRBV4-1, the J call TRBJ2-5; D is tentatively TRBD1 or TRBD2 (5 bases each). The CDR3 is CASSQLRDGVGTQYF. For the CDR3, the DNA is TGCGCCAGCAGCCAACTCCGGGACGGGGTCGGGACCCAGTACTTC.